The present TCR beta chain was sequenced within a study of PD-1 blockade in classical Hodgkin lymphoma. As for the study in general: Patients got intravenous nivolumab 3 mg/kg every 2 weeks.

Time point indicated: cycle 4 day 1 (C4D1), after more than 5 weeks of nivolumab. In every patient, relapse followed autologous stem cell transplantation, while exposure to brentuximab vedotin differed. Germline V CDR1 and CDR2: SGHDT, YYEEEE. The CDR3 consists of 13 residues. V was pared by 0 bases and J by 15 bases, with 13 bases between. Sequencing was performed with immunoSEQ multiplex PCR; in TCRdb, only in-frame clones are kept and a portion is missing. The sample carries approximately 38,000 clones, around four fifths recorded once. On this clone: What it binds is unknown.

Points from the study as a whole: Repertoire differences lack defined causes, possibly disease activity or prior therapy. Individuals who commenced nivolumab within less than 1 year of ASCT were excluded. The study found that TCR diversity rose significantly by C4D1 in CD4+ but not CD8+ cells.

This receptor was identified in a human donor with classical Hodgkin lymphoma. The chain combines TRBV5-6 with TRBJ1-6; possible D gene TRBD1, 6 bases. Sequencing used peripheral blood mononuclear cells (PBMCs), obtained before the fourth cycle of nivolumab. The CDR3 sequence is CASSLVGARDLHF. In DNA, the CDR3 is TGTGCCAGCAGCTTGGTGGGGGCTAGAGACCTCCACTTT.